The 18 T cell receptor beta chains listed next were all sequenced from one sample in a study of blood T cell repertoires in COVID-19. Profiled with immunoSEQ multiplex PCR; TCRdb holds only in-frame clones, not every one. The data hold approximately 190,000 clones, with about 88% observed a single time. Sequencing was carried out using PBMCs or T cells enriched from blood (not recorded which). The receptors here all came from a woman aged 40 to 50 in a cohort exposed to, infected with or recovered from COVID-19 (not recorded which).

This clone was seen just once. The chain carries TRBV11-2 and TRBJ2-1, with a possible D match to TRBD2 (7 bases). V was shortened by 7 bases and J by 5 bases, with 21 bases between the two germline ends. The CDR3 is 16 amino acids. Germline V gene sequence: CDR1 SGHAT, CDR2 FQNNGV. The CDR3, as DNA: TGTGCCAGCACCAACCCCCAGGGGAGGGTGGACAATGAGCAGTTCTTC. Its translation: CASTNPQGRVDNEQFF.

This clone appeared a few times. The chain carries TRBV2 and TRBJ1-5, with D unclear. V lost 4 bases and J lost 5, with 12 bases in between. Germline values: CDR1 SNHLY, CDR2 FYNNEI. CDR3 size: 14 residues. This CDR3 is CASSGALGYQPQHF. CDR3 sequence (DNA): TGTGCCAGCAGTGGGGCTCTGGGTTATCAGCCCCAGCATTTT. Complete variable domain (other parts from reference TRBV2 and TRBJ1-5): EPEVTQTPSHQVTQMGQEVILRCVPISNHLYFYWYRQILGQKVEFLVSFYNNEISEKSEIFDDQFSVERPDGSNFTLKIRSTKLEDSAMYFCASSGALGYQPQHFGDGTRLSIL.

CDR3: CASSEQTGVSVYGYTF. The CDR3, as DNA: TGTGCCAGCAGTGAGCAAACAGGGGTTTCGGTCTATGGCTACACCTTC. The chain carries TRBV6-4 and TRBJ1-2, with 7 bases aligning to TRBD1. Per germline, CDR1 MRHNA and CDR2 SNTAGT. This CDR3 is built from 16 residues. The J segment lost 4 bases and the V segment lost 3 bases, leaving 11 bases of the junction unmatched.

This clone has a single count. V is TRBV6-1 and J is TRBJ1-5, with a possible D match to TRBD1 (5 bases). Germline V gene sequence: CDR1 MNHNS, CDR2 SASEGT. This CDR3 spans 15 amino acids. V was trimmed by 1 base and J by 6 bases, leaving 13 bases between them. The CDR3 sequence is CASSEDQGWGQPQHF. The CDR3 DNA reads TGTGCCAGCAGTGAAGACCAGGGCTGGGGTCAGCCCCAGCATTTT.

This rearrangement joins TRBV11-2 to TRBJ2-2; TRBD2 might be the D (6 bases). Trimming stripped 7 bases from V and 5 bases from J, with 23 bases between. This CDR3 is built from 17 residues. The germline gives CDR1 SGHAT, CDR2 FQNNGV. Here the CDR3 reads CASTYQLGGPLTGELFF. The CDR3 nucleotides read TGTGCCAGCACCTATCAACTGGGAGGCCCCTTAACCGGGGAGCTGTTTTTT.

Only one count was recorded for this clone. The CDR3 DNA is TGTGCCTGGAGTCCCCCTCGGTGGGGGCCCTTCTATGGCTACACCTTC. It codes for CAWSPPRWGPFYGYTF. This chain joins TRBV30 and TRBJ1-2, with D tentatively TRBD1 (6 bases). CDR3 length equals 16 residues. Germline CDR1 and CDR2: GTSNPN and SVGIG (reference sequence). The V gene lost 2 bases and the J gene lost 4 bases, with 20 bases spanning the gap.

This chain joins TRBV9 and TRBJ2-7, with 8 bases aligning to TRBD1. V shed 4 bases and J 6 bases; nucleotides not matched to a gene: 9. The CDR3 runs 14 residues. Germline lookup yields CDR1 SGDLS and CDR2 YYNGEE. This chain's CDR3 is CASSPRTGRGEQYF. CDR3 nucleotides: TGTGCCAGCAGCCCTCGGACAGGGCGAGGCGAGCAGTACTTC.

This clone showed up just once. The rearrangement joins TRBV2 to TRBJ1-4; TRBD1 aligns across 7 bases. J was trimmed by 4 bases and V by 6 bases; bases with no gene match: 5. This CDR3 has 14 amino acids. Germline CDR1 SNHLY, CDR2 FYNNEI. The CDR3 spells CASSGQAINEKLFF. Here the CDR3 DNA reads TGTGCCAGCAGCGGACAGGCAATTAATGAAAAACTGTTTTTT.

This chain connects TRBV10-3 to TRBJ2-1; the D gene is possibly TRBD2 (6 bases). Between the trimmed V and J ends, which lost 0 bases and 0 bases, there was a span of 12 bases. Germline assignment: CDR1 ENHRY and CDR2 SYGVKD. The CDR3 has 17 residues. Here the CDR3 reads CAISESRAGSSYNEQFF. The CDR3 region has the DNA TGTGCCATCAGTGAGTCTCGCGCGGGGAGCTCCTACAATGAGCAGTTCTTC.

The CDR3 loop reads CASSGQYNEQFF. CDR3 nucleotides: TGTGCCAGCAGCGGACAGTACAATGAGCAGTTCTTC. The chain employs TRBV7-2 and TRBJ2-1; TRBD1 might be the D (6 bases). Germline CDR1 reads SGHTA; CDR2 reads FQGNSA. Trimming removed 5 bases from V and 4 bases from J, with 6 bases in between. The CDR3 loop spans 12 amino acids. Full variable domain (rest looked up from reference TRBV7-2 and TRBJ2-1): GAGVSQSPSNKVTEKGKDVELRCDPISGHTALYWYRQSLGQGLEFLIYFQGNSAPDKSGLPSDRFSAERTGGSVSTLTIQRTQQEDSAVYLCASSGQYNEQFFGPGTRLTVL.

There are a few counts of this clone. CDR3 region: CASSFNEKLFF. In nucleotides, the CDR3 is TGTGCCAGCAGCTTTAATGAAAAACTGTTTTTT. This chain connects TRBV28 to TRBJ1-4; no definite D call. V shed 6 bases and J shed 4 bases, with 3 bases lying between them. Germline loops: CDR1 MDHEN, CDR2 SYDVKM. CDR3 length: 11 residues. The complete variable domain, with remaining parts taken from reference TRBV28 and TRBJ1-4, reads DVKVTQSSRYLVKRTGEKVFLECVQDMDHENMFWYRQDPGLGLRLIYFSYDVKMKEKGDIPEGYSVSREKKERFSLILESASTNQTSMYLCASSFNEKLFFGSGTQLSVL.

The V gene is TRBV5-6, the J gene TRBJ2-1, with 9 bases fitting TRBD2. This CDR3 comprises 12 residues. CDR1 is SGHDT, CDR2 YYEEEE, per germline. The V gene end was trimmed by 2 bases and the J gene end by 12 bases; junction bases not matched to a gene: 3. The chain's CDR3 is CASSLLTSGQFF. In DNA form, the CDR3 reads TGTGCCAGCAGCTTACTGACTAGCGGGCAGTTCTTC.

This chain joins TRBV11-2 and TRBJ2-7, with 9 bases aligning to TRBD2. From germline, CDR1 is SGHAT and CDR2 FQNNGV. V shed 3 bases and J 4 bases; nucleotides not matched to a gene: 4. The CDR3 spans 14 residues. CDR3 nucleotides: TGTGCCAGCAGCTTTTCTAGCGGGGATTACGAGCAGTACTTC. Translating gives CASSFSSGDYEQYF.

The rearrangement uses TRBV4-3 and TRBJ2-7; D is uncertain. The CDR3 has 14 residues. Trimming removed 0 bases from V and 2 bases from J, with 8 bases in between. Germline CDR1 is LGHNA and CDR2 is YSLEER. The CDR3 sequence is CASSQDPHTYEQYF. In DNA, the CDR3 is TGCGCCAGCAGCCAAGACCCCCACACCTACGAGCAGTACTTC.

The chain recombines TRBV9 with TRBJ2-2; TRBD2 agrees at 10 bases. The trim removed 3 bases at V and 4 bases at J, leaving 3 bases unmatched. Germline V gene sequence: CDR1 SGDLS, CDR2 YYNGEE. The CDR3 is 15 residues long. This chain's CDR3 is CASSASGSGTGELFF. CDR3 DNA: TGTGCCAGCAGCGCTAGCGGGAGCGGCACCGGGGAGCTGTTTTTT.

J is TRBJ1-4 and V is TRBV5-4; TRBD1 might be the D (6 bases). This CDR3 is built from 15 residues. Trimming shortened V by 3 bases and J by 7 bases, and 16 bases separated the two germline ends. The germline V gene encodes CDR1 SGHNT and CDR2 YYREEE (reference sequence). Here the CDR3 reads CASSSGEGGAEKLFF. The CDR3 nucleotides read TGTGCCAGCAGCTCGGGGGAGGGGGGCGCTGAAAAACTGTTTTTT.

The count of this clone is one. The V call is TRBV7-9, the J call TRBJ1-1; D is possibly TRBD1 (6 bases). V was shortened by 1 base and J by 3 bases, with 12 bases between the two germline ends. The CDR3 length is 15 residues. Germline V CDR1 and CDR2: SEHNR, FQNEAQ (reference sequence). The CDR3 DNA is TGTGCCAGCAGCTTAGTGGCGGGGGCGGACACTGAAGCTTTCTTT. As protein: CASSLVAGADTEAFF.

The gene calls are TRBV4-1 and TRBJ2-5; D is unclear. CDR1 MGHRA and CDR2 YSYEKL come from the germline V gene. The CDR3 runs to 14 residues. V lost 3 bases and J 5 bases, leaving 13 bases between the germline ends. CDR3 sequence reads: CASSQPLRLETQYF. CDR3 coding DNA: TGCGCCAGCAGCCAGCCCCTGAGGCTGGAGACCCAGTACTTC.